What follows are 30 T cell receptor beta chains derived from one specimen sequenced in a study of blood T cells in healthy people across ages. A second PCR of about 7 to 12 cycles used a sample-barcoded 5' primer and a J-beta primer mix. TCRdb redid the calling of the 5' RACE reads with MiXCR, one entry per CDR3 protein. The data hold approximately 690,000 distinct CDR3 sequences, with approximately 50% observed a single time. Sequencing was done on a sample of blood. The receptors originated from a man between 60 and 75 years old in good health.

The rearrangement links TRBV11-2 to TRBJ2-5, with TRBD2 identical over 8 bases. The CDR3 runs to 17 residues. Germline V gene data show CDR1 as SGHAT and CDR2 as FQNNGV. Germline trimming cut 1 base from V and 0 bases from J; bases unmatched to any gene: 7. The CDR3 bases are TGTGCCAGCAGCTTAGGGGCCCTAGCGGGCGACCAAGAGACCCAGTACTTC. Translation gives CASSLGALAGDQETQYF.

The rearrangement uses TRBV29-1 and TRBJ2-5, with TRBD2 matching over 7 bases. Trimming removed 5 bases from V and 2 bases from J; junction bases left unmatched: 14. Germline assignment: CDR1 SQVTM and CDR2 ANQGSEA. This CDR3 has 16 amino acids. Here the CDR3 reads CSVSPLASGKQETQYF. CDR3 bases: TGCAGCGTTAGCCCCTTGGCGAGCGGGAAGCAAGAGACCCAGTACTTC.

This sequence joins TRBV6-5 and TRBJ1-6; D perhaps matches TRBD1 (6 bases). Germline CDR1 reads MNHEY; CDR2 reads SVGAGI. V shed 0 bases and J shed 0 bases, with 12 bases lying between them. The CDR3 is made up of 18 amino acids. The CDR3 here is CASSYSGRGSSYNSPLHF. DNA of the CDR3: TGTGCCAGCAGTTACTCAGGGAGGGGGAGCTCCTATAATTCACCCCTCCACTTT.

This clonotype was observed a handful of times. The chain employs TRBV4-2 and TRBJ2-7; D might be TRBD2 (6 bases). The CDR3 extends over 16 amino acids. Trimming removed 0 bases from V and 3 bases from J, with 15 bases in between. CDR1 LGHNA and CDR2 YNFKEQ come from the germline V gene. The CDR3 spells CASSQEWAGSYYEQYF. The CDR3 DNA sequence: TGTGCCAGCAGCCAAGAGTGGGCGGGGTCGTACTACGAGCAGTACTTC.

This clonotype came up a few times. The chain links TRBV29-1 to TRBJ2-3, with D possibly TRBD1 on 5 matching bases. V lost 3 bases and J 2 bases, leaving 9 bases between the germline ends. This CDR3 has 13 residues. CDR1 is SQVTM and CDR2 is ANQGSEA in the germline V gene. The CDR3, as DNA: TGCAGCGTTGAGGAAGGGGACACAGATACGCAGTATTTT. This encodes CSVEEGDTDTQYF.

This clonotype was seen more than once but under ten times. V gene TRBV20-1 combines with J gene TRBJ1-1; TRBD1 is a possible D gene (5 bases). The germline V and J ends were trimmed by 0 bases and 4 bases, with 12 bases remaining between them. CDR1 is DFQATT and CDR2 is SNEGSKA in the germline V gene (reference sequence). The CDR3 is 14 residues long. The CDR3 reads CSARDPVGLTEAFF. As DNA, the CDR3 is TGCAGTGCTAGAGATCCTGTGGGACTCACTGAAGCTTTCTTT.

This clonotype was found a few times. The chain employs TRBV13 and TRBJ2-1; 9 bases align to TRBD2. Germline V gene sequence: CDR1 PRHDT, CDR2 FYEKMQ (reference sequence). With V trimmed by 5 bases and J by 5 bases, 10 bases remained unmatched. This CDR3 contains 16 residues. CDR3 DNA: TGTGCCAGCAGCCCCTCCCGGCGGGGGGGGGACAATGAGCAGTTCTTC. Translation gives CASSPSRRGGDNEQFF.

The DNA for the CDR3 is TGTGCCAGCAGCTTAGTGGGGGACGAGGGCTACACCTTC. Its protein is CASSLVGDEGYTF. The chain uses TRBV7-9 and TRBJ1-2, with a possible D match to TRBD1 (5 bases). V gave up 1 base and J gave up 8 bases, with 11 bases separating them. CDR3 length: 13 residues. Germline V gives CDR1 SEHNR, CDR2 FQNEAQ (reference sequence). Complete variable domain (other parts from reference TRBV7-9 and TRBJ1-2): DTGVSQNPRHKITKRGQNVTFRCDPISEHNRLYWYRQTLGQGPEFLTYFQNEAQLEKSRLLSDRFSAERPKGSFSTLEIQRTEQGDSAMYLCASSLVGDEGYTFGSGTRLTVV.

The V call is TRBV28, the J call TRBJ2-3; D may be TRBD2 (6 bases). Germline CDR1 and CDR2: MDHEN and SYDVKM. V gave up 10 bases and J gave up 8 bases, with 19 bases separating them. The CDR3 has 13 residues. This chain's CDR3 is CANSGNSGPTQYF. DNA of the CDR3: TGTGCCAACTCTGGGAATAGCGGTCCTACGCAGTATTTT.

The chain joins TRBV6-1 to TRBJ2-7; D is perhaps TRBD2 (5 bases). The J call may be incorrect, as the DNA end agrees better with TRBJ2-5. The CDR3 has 13 amino acids. Germline values: CDR1 MNHNS, CDR2 SASEGT. The CDR3, as DNA: TGTGCCAGCAGTGGGTGGACTCAAGAGACCCAGTACTTC. Its protein product is CASSGWTQETQYF.

This clonotype was detected only a few times. This chain connects TRBV6-5 to TRBJ2-5; 10 bases are shared with TRBD1. The germline CDR1 and CDR2 sequences are MNHEY and SVGAGI. The V gene end was trimmed by 6 bases and the J gene end by 11 bases; junction bases not matched to a gene: 12. The CDR3 spans 14 residues. The CDR3 nucleotides are TGTGCCAGCAGCTCCGGGACAGGGGTTTGGGAGCAGTACTTC. The encoded protein is CASSSGTGVWEQYF.

This clonotype occurred a few times. Since a much larger clone is just one base distant, this may be a read error. The chain is built from TRBV29-1 and TRBJ2-1; 10 bases match TRBD2. TRBJ2-7 matches the DNA end more closely, so the J call is doubtful. Germline V gives CDR1 SQVTM, CDR2 ANQGSEA. The CDR3 runs to 16 residues. The CDR3 DNA sequence: TGCAGCGTAGCGGGGGGGATCCGGAGCTCCTACAATGAGCAGTACTTC. This sequence encodes CSVAGGIRSSYNEQYF.

The V gene is TRBV5-1, the J gene TRBJ1-2, with D maybe TRBD1 (6 bases). Trimming cost V 0 bases and J 4 bases, with 13 bases left between them. CDR1 and CDR2 from the germline V gene are SGHRS and YFSETQ. The CDR3 contains 15 residues. CDR3 bases: TGCGCCAGCAGCTTGGACACTCTCAGGGGCTATGGCTACACCTTC. This gives the protein CASSLDTLRGYGYTF. Drawing the rest from reference TRBV5-1 and TRBJ1-2, the complete variable domain is KAGVTQTPRYLIKTRGQQVTLSCSPISGHRSVSWYQQTPGQGLQFLFEYFSETQRNKGNFPGRFSGRQFSNSRSEMNVSTLELGDSALYLCASSLDTLRGYGYTFGSGTRLTVV.

The CDR3 sequence: CASSSLRTEAFF. The CDR3 coding sequence is TGTGCCAGCAGTTCTCTACGTACTGAAGCTTTCTTT. V and J are TRBV12-3 or TRBV12-4 and TRBJ1-1; D is ambiguous. This CDR3 contains 12 residues. Trimming left V 4 bases short and J 5 bases short, with 8 bases between.

In this sample, this clonotype turned up a few times. The V call is TRBV7-2, the J call TRBJ2-7, with a tentative D call TRBD2 (5 bases). Germline CDR1 is SGHTA and CDR2 is FQGNSA. The ends were cut back, 1 base at V and 0 bases at J, with 7 bases in the middle. This CDR3 contains 14 residues. CDR3 sequence (DNA): TGTGCCAGCAGCTTAGGGCGGGTCTCCTACGAGCAGTACTTC. Protein sequence: CASSLGRVSYEQYF.

The count of this clonotype is one. V gene TRBV6-5 combines with J gene TRBJ2-5; 8 bases match TRBD1. Germline V gene data show CDR1 as MNHEY and CDR2 as SVGAGI. V trimming: 8 bases; J trimming: 7 bases; junction bases outside the gene matches: 15. The CDR3 covers 15 residues. CDR3 amino acids: CASARTGQKGGTQYF. The CDR3 bases are TGTGCCAGCGCGAGGACAGGGCAAAAAGGAGGGACCCAGTACTTC.

The chain employs TRBV12-3 or TRBV12-4 and TRBJ1-6; D not certain. Trimming shortened V by 3 bases and J by 13 bases, and 10 bases separated the two germline ends. The CDR3 has 12 residues. The CDR3 DNA follows: TGTGCCAGCAGTTTTTACGGACGTCCCCTCCACTTT. This sequence encodes CASSFYGRPLHF.

The V gene is TRBV2, the J gene TRBJ2-5; 12 nucleotides match TRBD2. The V gene's germline CDR1 is SNHLY and CDR2 FYNNEI. This CDR3 contains 15 residues. V gave up 6 bases and J gave up 5 bases; unmatched junction bases: 7. DNA for the CDR3: TGTGCCAGCAGCCGACTAGCGGGGGCCGGGGAGACCCAGTACTTC. Its protein is CASSRLAGAGETQYF.

The rearrangement links TRBV5-5 to TRBJ2-1; 7 bases fit TRBD2. The V and J ends lost 4 bases and 9 bases, in that order; junction bases with no gene match: 13. Germline loops: CDR1 SGHKS, CDR2 YYEKEE (reference sequence). The CDR3 totals 15 residues. Here the CDR3 DNA reads TGTGCCAGCAGCCCCTTAGCGGGCCCTTGGGGTGAGCAGTTCTTC. The encoded protein is CASSPLAGPWGEQFF.

Only a few counts were recorded for this clonotype. This chain connects TRBV3-1 to TRBJ2-1; 12 bases fit TRBD2. CDR1 is LGHDT, CDR2 YNNKEL, per germline (reference sequence). This CDR3 is 15 amino acids long. Germline trimming cut 1 base from V and 6 bases from J; bases unmatched to any gene: 1. The CDR3 region has the DNA TGTGCCAGCAGCCAAGGGACTAGCGGGGTCAATGAGCAGTTCTTC. Its protein product is CASSQGTSGVNEQFF.

The chain has TRBV12-3 or TRBV12-4 and TRBJ2-7; weak D call: TRBD2 (5 bases). Trimming took 7 bases from V and 3 from J, leaving 10 bases between them. The length of the CDR3 is 12 residues. For the CDR3, the DNA is TGTGCCAGCACGGGGAGTAACTACGAGCAGTACTTC. Translated: CASTGSNYEQYF.

This clonotype showed up just a few times. This rearrangement joins TRBV6-5 to TRBJ2-7; D is unresolved. The J call may be wrong; the DNA end is better matched by TRBJ2-1. Germline CDR1 is MNHEY and CDR2 is SVGAGI. The CDR3 has 12 residues. The CDR3 DNA sequence: TGTGCCAGCAGTTCTGCCTTAAATGAGCAGTTCTTC. Translating gives CASSSALNEQFF.

The chain uses TRBV4-1 and TRBJ2-5; tentatively, D is TRBD1 or TRBD2 (5 bases each). This CDR3 has 15 residues. CDR1 and CDR2 from the germline V gene are MGHRA and YSYEKL. V was trimmed by 0 bases and J by 5 bases, leaving 13 bases between them. CDR3 amino acids: CASSQDGTEGETQYF. The CDR3 DNA sequence: TGCGCCAGCAGCCAAGATGGAACAGAGGGGGAGACCCAGTACTTC.

CDR3 sequence (DNA): TGTGCCAGCAGTTTCCGCGGGACCCCCGGGGAGACCCAGTACTTC. It encodes CASSFRGTPGETQYF. This chain joins TRBV28 and TRBJ2-7; tentatively, D is TRBD2 (6 bases). The J call is doubtful: the DNA matches TRBJ2-5 better. The germline V gene has CDR1 MDHEN and CDR2 SYDVKM. The CDR3 is made up of 15 amino acids.

The CDR3 bases are TGTGCCAGCAGCCAAGATGGGCACGTGTTGGATACGCAGTATTTT. This encodes CASSQDGHVLDTQYF. The chain is built from TRBV14 and TRBJ2-3, with D unresolved. The CDR3 has 15 amino acids. The ends were cut back, 0 bases at V and 6 bases at J, with 13 bases in the middle. The germline CDR1 and CDR2 sequences are SGHDN and FVKESK.

V usage is TRBV6-6 and J usage is TRBJ1-2; 7 bases line up with TRBD1. The junction had 3 bases not matched to a gene; V was cut back by 7 bases and J by 4 bases. Germline CDR1 is MNHNY and CDR2 is SVGAGI (reference sequence). The CDR3 covers 12 residues. As DNA, the CDR3 is TGTGCCAGCAATACAGGGGCCTATGGCTACACCTTC. Amino acid sequence: CASNTGAYGYTF.

This clonotype was seen at least ten times. This CDR3 reads CASSMSSGGGQETQYF. The CDR3 DNA reads TGTGCCAGCAGCATGTCCAGCGGGGGGGGTCAAGAGACCCAGTACTTC. The chain carries TRBV9 and TRBJ2-5, with TRBD2 matching over 10 bases. V lost 4 bases, J lost 2 bases, and 8 bases stayed unmatched. In germline, CDR1 is SGDLS, CDR2 YYNGEE. The CDR3 runs to 16 residues.

The chain joins TRBV2 to TRBJ1-5; D is perhaps TRBD1 (6 bases). Germline V gene data show CDR1 as SNHLY and CDR2 as FYNNEI. The CDR3 length is 11 residues. The V and J ends lost 10 bases and 7 bases respectively, with 11 bases between them. The CDR3 region is CATGEEQPQHF. The CDR3 region has the DNA TGTGCCACAGGGGAAGAGCAGCCCCAGCATTTT.

The chain couples TRBV6-5 to TRBJ2-1; 9 bases fit TRBD2. The CDR3 extends over 15 amino acids. V lost 2 bases, J lost 5 bases, and 4 bases stayed unmatched. Germline V gene data show CDR1 as MNHEY and CDR2 as SVGAGI. Here the CDR3 reads CASSYGLAGNNEQFF. In DNA form, the CDR3 reads TGTGCCAGCAGTTACGGCCTAGCGGGGAACAATGAGCAGTTCTTC.

This chain links TRBV20-1 with TRBJ2-4; D may be TRBD1 (6 bases). The J call is doubtful: the DNA matches TRBJ2-7 better. Germline V gives CDR1 DFQATT, CDR2 SNEGSKA (reference sequence). The CDR3 extends over 15 amino acids. The CDR3 loop reads CSAEGVLTDTYEQYF. In DNA form, the CDR3 reads TGCAGTGCTGAGGGGGTTCTGACAGATACCTACGAGCAGTACTTC.